This TCR beta chain originates from a study of graft-versus-host responses after intestinal transplantation. About the research overall: Every transplant recipient was induced with anti-thymocyte globulin, then maintained on tacrolimus and steroids for approximately three years. General study points: Recipient marrow showed GvH clones, some seen first in ileum or blood. Declining HvG levels early post-transplant were linked to peak circulating GvH clone levels.

Worth noting for this clone: Its specificity is not known.

Trimming at V came to 6 bases and at J to 5 bases, leaving 8 bases not matched to a gene. The CDR3 has 15 amino acids. The germline V gene has CDR1 SGHRS and CDR2 YFSETQ. The method was immunoSEQ multiplex PCR; TCRdb's version includes in-frame clones alone and lacks a portion of them. Of 95,000 to 110,000 clones listed, about 88% were seen once; the top ten hold approximately 0.97%. Sequenced here: unstimulated CD4+ T cells sorted from spleen or lymph node cells, sampled before intestinal transplant. The source of this sequence is a human donor who received an intestinal transplant. The gene calls are TRBV5-1 and TRBJ2-5, with TRBD2 matching over 12 bases. CDR3 protein: CASMPGTSGLETQYF. The CDR3 DNA follows: TGCGCCAGCATGCCCGGGACTAGCGGGCTCGAGACCCAGTACTTC.